This is a list of T cell receptor beta chains from one sample in a study of spatial heterogeneity in lung cancer. One entry per CDR3 protein, called by TCRdb with MiXCR from the 5' RACE reads. The table lists tens of thousands of distinct CDR3 sequences, 10% to 15% of them singletons. Here the sequenced sample was PBMCs, taken at follow-up. Receptor source: a male donor with early-stage non-small cell lung cancer. Each CDR3 is given with its conserved first and last residue. The order of the fields is clone size, V gene, D gene, J gene, CDR3 length, CDR3 protein, CDR3 DNA. D genes are given only for firm matches. For some rows the clone size is stated as once, few or many, or as a class when expanded; others skip it.

few,TRBV6-2/TRBV6-3,-,TRBJ2-7,15,CASSSLRDGRYEQYF,TGTGCCAGCAGTTCACTCCGGGACGGGCGCTACGAGCAGTACTTC
-,TRBV18,-,TRBJ2-7,14,CASSPPGQTYEQYF,TGTGCCAGCTCACCCCCGGGACAAACCTACGAGCAGTACTTC
-,TRBV6-2/TRBV6-3,-,TRBJ2-1,15,CASSYGRSSYNEQFF,TGTGCCAGCAGTTATGGGCGGAGCTCCTACAATGAGCAGTTCTTC
many,TRBV4-2,TRBD2,TRBJ2-6,17,CASSQPREGAGANVLTF,TGTGCCAGCAGCCAACCCCGGGAGGGAGCCGGGGCCAACGTCCTGACTTTC
-,TRBV7-3,-,TRBJ2-5,15,CASSSWDAQAETQYF,TGTGCCAGCAGCTCCTGGGACGCCCAGGCGGAGACCCAGTACTTC
many,TRBV28,-,TRBJ1-2,13,CASSLNTHHGYTF,TGTGCCAGCAGTTTAAACACACATCATGGCTACACCTTC
few,TRBV7-2,-,TRBJ1-2,12,CASSLSFYGYTF,TGTGCCAGCAGCCTATCGTTCTATGGCTACACCTTC
few,TRBV27,-,TRBJ2-7,11,CASSFRDEQYF,TGTGCCAGCAGTTTCAGGGACGAGCAGTACTTC
few,TRBV29-1,TRBD1,TRBJ1-1,13,CSVRTGTDTEAFF,TGCAGCGTGCGGACAGGGACGGACACTGAAGCTTTCTTT
many,TRBV7-2,TRBD1,TRBJ2-7,16,CASSAGTGQGLYEQYF,TGTGCCAGCAGCGCCGGTACGGGACAGGGCCTCTACGAGCAGTACTTC
many,TRBV12-3/TRBV12-4,TRBD1,TRBJ1-1,13,CASRPTGGTEAFF,TGTGCCAGCAGGCCGACAGGGGGCACTGAAGCTTTCTTT
once,TRBV12-3/TRBV12-4,-,TRBJ1-1,12,CASSPRHGEAFF,TGTGCCAGCAGCCCTCGGCACGGCGAAGCTTTCTTT
many,TRBV20-1,-,TRBJ1-2,14,CSARPPQGVGGYTF,TGCAGTGCTAGACCGCCACAGGGCGTGGGGGGCTACACCTTC
-,TRBV15,-,TRBJ1-4,13,CATGRGPNEKLFF,TGTGCCACCGGGAGGGGCCCTAATGAAAAACTGTTTTTT
few,TRBV3-1,TRBD2,TRBJ2-3,16,CASSQVPGRGTDTQYF,TGTGCCAGCAGCCAAGTGCCCGGGAGGGGAACAGATACGCAGTATTTT
many,TRBV24-1,-,TRBJ2-1,13,CATSDSLPGEQFF,TGTGCCACCAGTGACTCACTACCAGGTGAGCAGTTCTTC
-,TRBV4-2,-,TRBJ1-1,15,CASSRSEGPNTEAFF,TGTGCCAGCAGCCGCAGTGAGGGGCCCAACACTGAAGCTTTCTTT
-,TRBV5-6,TRBD1,TRBJ2-1,15,CASSVRDRNYNEQFF,TGTGCCAGCAGCGTCCGGGACAGGAACTACAATGAGCAGTTCTTC
-,TRBV2,-,TRBJ2-1,15,CASSGGPPSLGEQFF,TGTGCCAGCAGTGGCGGGCCGCCCTCCCTCGGTGAGCAGTTCTTC
-,TRBV29-1,-,TRBJ1-1,13,CSVVRQGGTEAFF,TGCAGCGTTGTTCGGCAGGGTGGCACTGAAGCTTTCTTT
-,TRBV6-5,TRBD1,TRBJ1-2,15,CASSRQGQVNYGYTF,TGTGCCAGCAGCCGACAGGGACAGGTCAACTATGGCTACACCTTC
few,TRBV7-9,TRBD2,TRBJ2-3,14,CASSFSGRADTQYF,TGTGCCAGCAGCTTTAGCGGGAGGGCGGATACGCAGTATTTT